The next 27 T cell receptor beta chains were all read from a single sample in a study of T cell responses to AZD1222 COVID-19 vaccine (dated by TCRdb to the early 2020s). The library relied on the immunoSEQ multiplex PCR assay. TCRdb mirrors the immuneACCESS table, restricted to in-frame sequences. Some clones are absent from its copies; in checked studies, under half trace to an unresolved V gene, and the reason for the others is unknown. The sample profile shows 120,000 or so clones; roughly 89% of them were found once. The ten largest account for roughly 11% of the sample. In light of the paper, this sample's time point label describes: baseline before first vaccination. This specimen's treatment or condition label, per the study, means: meningococcal conjugate vaccine given as trial control. Sequenced material: peripheral blood, taken on day 0 of MenACWY control vaccination. These receptors originate from an adult in good health.

This clone was detected once. The V gene is TRBV15, the J gene TRBJ2-5; tentative D call: TRBD2 (5 bases). Germline V CDR1 and CDR2: LNHNV, YYDKDF (reference sequence). The ends were cut back, 2 bases at V and 5 bases at J, with 12 bases in the middle. This CDR3 region has 14 residues. CDR3 in DNA: TGTGCCACCAGCAGAAGGAGGACCCTCGAGACCCAGTACTTC. This codes for CATSRRRTLETQYF.

The chain uses TRBV5-1 and TRBJ1-1; TRBD1 matches 7 bases. This CDR3 has 14 amino acids. Looked up from germline, CDR1 is SGHRS and CDR2 is YFSETQ. Trimming cost V 3 bases and J 1 base; bases outside gene matches: 3. The CDR3 DNA sequence: TGCGCCAGCAGCTCTACAGGGGCGAACACTGAAGCTTTCTTT. Residues: CASSSTGANTEAFF.

J is TRBJ2-7 and V is TRBV24-1, with TRBD2 matching 8 bases. Germline loops: CDR1 KGHDR, CDR2 SFDVKD. The CDR3 totals 14 residues. The ends lost 4 bases at V and 11 bases at J; junction bases unmatched: 12. For the CDR3, the DNA is TGTGCCACCAGTGAGCGGGGACTAGATCCGCCGAAGTACTTC. Its protein product is CATSERGLDPPKYF.

The chain combines TRBV6-1 with TRBJ1-1, with D perhaps TRBD1 (5 bases). V was shortened by 3 bases and J by 11 bases, with 7 bases between the two germline ends. This CDR3 has 10 residues. Germline CDR1 reads MNHNS; CDR2 reads SASEGT. This CDR3 is CASSEGVAFF. The CDR3 region has the DNA TGTGCCAGCAGTGAGGGGGTTGCTTTCTTT.

V is TRBV2 and J is TRBJ1-5; D not resolved. There are 12 residues in the CDR3. The V end was cut by 8 bases, the J end by 5 bases, with 10 bases between. In germline, CDR1 is SNHLY, CDR2 FYNNEI. CDR3 residues: CASSMQDQPQHF. CDR3 in DNA: TGTGCCAGCTCGATGCAGGATCAGCCCCAGCATTTT.

The gene calls are TRBV7-7 and TRBJ2-5; tentatively, D is TRBD1 (6 bases). The germline V gene has CDR1 SSHAT and CDR2 FNYEAQ (reference sequence). Trimming shortened V by 1 base and J by 2 bases, and 11 bases separated the two germline ends. The CDR3 sequence is 15 residues long. For the CDR3, the DNA is TGTGCCAGCAGCTTAGGCACAGGGCGACAAGAGACCCAGTACTTC. Translated: CASSLGTGRQETQYF.

The gene calls are TRBV3-1 (or the pseudogene TRBV3-2) and TRBJ2-7, with TRBD2 matching 9 bases. Unmatched junction bases numbered 9, after V lost 6 bases and J lost 3 bases. This CDR3 spans 15 amino acids. Germline V gene sequence: CDR1 LGHDT, CDR2 YNNKEL (reference sequence). CDR3 DNA sequence: TGTGCCAGCAGTACGCCTAGCGGGACCAGCTACGAGCAGTACTTC. Protein product: CASSTPSGTSYEQYF.

The chain recombines TRBV4-3 with TRBJ1-6; the D is unclear. This CDR3 has 15 residues. Germline lookup yields CDR1 LGHNA and CDR2 YSLEER. The V gene lost 2 bases and the J gene lost 4 bases, with 9 bases spanning the gap. CDR3 amino acids: CASSQTTDYNSPLHF. The CDR3 nucleotides are TGCGCCAGCAGCCAAACCACAGATTATAATTCACCCCTCCACTTT.

The chain has TRBV5-1 and TRBJ1-2, with 7 positions matching TRBD1. Germline trimming cut 4 bases from V and 4 bases from J; bases unmatched to any gene: 7. Germline V gene lookup returns CDR1 SGHRS and CDR2 YFSETQ. The CDR3 contains 14 residues. The CDR3 spells CASSPGTETYGYTF. CDR3 sequence (DNA): TGCGCCAGCAGCCCCGGGACAGAGACCTATGGCTACACCTTC.

The J gene is TRBJ2-7, the V gene TRBV3-1 (or the pseudogene TRBV3-2); 7 bases are shared with TRBD2. The CDR3 runs to 12 residues. V lost 1 base, J lost 7 bases, and 1 base stayed unmatched. Germline V gene lookup returns CDR1 LGHDT and CDR2 YNNKEL (reference sequence). CDR3 sequence reads: CASSQAGGEQYF. CDR3 DNA sequence: TGTGCCAGCAGCCAAGCCGGGGGGGAGCAGTACTTC.

The chain is built from TRBV7-9 and TRBJ1-3; a possible D gene is TRBD1 (6 bases). The CDR3 runs to 15 residues. Trimming cost V 2 bases and J 0 bases, with 8 bases left between them. CDR1 is SEHNR and CDR2 is FQNEAQ in the germline V gene (reference sequence). This chain's CDR3 is CASSLRGISGNTIYF. The CDR3 DNA sequence: TGTGCCAGCAGCTTAAGGGGGATCTCTGGAAACACCATATATTTT.

This chain connects TRBV7-2 to TRBJ2-7, with D perhaps TRBD2 (6 bases). Trimming left V 2 bases short and J 12 bases short, with 14 bases between. In germline, CDR1 is SGHTA, CDR2 FQGNSA. This CDR3 spans 12 amino acids. The CDR3 protein is CASSLLRGRSYF. CDR3 coding DNA: TGTGCCAGCAGCTTACTACGGGGGAGGTCGTACTTC. Filled out from reference TRBV7-2 and TRBJ2-7, the complete variable domain reads GAGVSQSPSNKVTEKGKDVELRCDPISGHTALYWYRQSLGQGLEFLIYFQGNSAPDKSGLPSDRFSAERTGGSVSTLTIQRTQQEDSAVYLCASSLLRGRSYFGPGTRLTVT.

This chain connects TRBV6-1 to TRBJ2-7; a possible D gene is TRBD2 (5 bases). V lost 1 base and J 3 bases, leaving 7 bases between the germline ends. The CDR3 has 13 residues. Germline CDR1 is MNHNS and CDR2 is SASEGT. The CDR3 DNA sequence: TGTGCCAGCAGTGAAGTTAGCGTCTACGAGCAGTACTTC. Residues: CASSEVSVYEQYF.

The chain links TRBV6-6 to TRBJ2-1; TRBD2 matches 9 bases. Germline V gene sequence: CDR1 MNHNY, CDR2 SVGAGI (reference sequence). V lost 5 bases to trimming and J lost 8 bases; unmatched junction nucleotides: 16. This CDR3 contains 17 residues. The CDR3 spells CASSPREAGGTRDEQFF. DNA for the CDR3: TGTGCCAGCAGTCCCCGTGAAGCGGGAGGTACCAGGGATGAGCAGTTCTTC.

V gene TRBV5-5 combines with J gene TRBJ2-4; D may be TRBD1 (5 bases). CDR3 length: 16 residues. Trimming shortened V by 4 bases and J by 0 bases, and 14 bases separated the two germline ends. Germline V gene data show CDR1 as SGHKS and CDR2 as YYEKEE (reference sequence). As DNA, the CDR3 is TGTGCCAGCAGCCGTGACAGTTACCTAGCCAAAAACATTCAGTACTTC. Residues: CASSRDSYLAKNIQYF.

Remarks on this clone: Distinct nucleotide sequences in the sample also encode this CDR3. J is TRBJ2-1 and V is TRBV7-3; TRBD2 aligns across 14 bases. The CDR3 sequence is 15 residues long. V lost 4 bases to trimming and J lost 9 bases; unmatched junction nucleotides: 5. Germline values: CDR1 SGHTA, CDR2 FQGTGA. CDR3 nucleotides: TGTGCCAGCAGCTCGGGGACTAGCGGGAGTAGTGAGCAGTTCTTC. Its translation is CASSSGTSGSSEQFF.

This chain joins TRBV3-1 (or the pseudogene TRBV3-2) and TRBJ2-5; D gene uncertain. Looked up from germline, CDR1 is LGHDT and CDR2 is YNNKEL (reference sequence). The CDR3 extends over 13 amino acids. V was cut by 1 base and J by 2 bases, with 5 bases left in between. The CDR3 is CASSQGRQETQYF. Here the CDR3 DNA reads TGTGCCAGCAGCCAAGGAAGACAAGAGACCCAGTACTTC.

This clone has just one count. The V gene is TRBV5-4, the J gene TRBJ1-2; D ambiguous. Trimming took off 0 bases at V and 0 bases at J, with 9 bases between the two ends. Looked up from germline, CDR1 is SGHNT and CDR2 is YYREEE (reference sequence). The CDR3 totals 15 residues. CDR3 nucleotides: TGTGCCAGCAGCTTGGGGCAGGTAGCTAACTATGGCTACACCTTC. It yields the protein CASSLGQVANYGYTF.

The chain is built from TRBV5-1 and TRBJ2-3, with 9 bases identical to TRBD2. Germline lookup yields CDR1 SGHRS and CDR2 YFSETQ. The J segment lost 4 bases and the V segment lost 0 bases, leaving 0 bases of the junction unmatched. This CDR3 has 14 amino acids. As DNA, the CDR3 is TGCGCCAGCAGCTTGGGGACTAGCGCAGATACGCAGTATTTT. It specifies CASSLGTSADTQYF.

V usage is TRBV5-6 and J usage is TRBJ1-1; D gene ambiguous. The V gene's germline CDR1 is SGHDT and CDR2 YYEEEE. The CDR3 length is 13 residues. V lost 4 bases, J lost 3 bases, and 10 bases lay in between. The CDR3 loop is CASSVGIYTEAFF. CDR3 DNA: TGTGCCAGCAGCGTCGGGATTTACACTGAAGCTTTCTTT.

As concerns this clone: Mismatch with germline at one junction end may stem from a read error. V gene TRBV6-2 or TRBV6-3 combines with J gene TRBJ2-4; D unresolved. Germline values: CDR1 MNHEY, CDR2 SVGEGT. CDR3 size: 14 residues. The CDR3 sequence is CASSYSQAQNIQYF. The CDR3 bases are TGTGCCAGCAGTTACTCGCAAGCCCAAAACATTCAGTACTTC.

The rearrangement joins TRBV19 to TRBJ2-3; possibly TRBD1 for D (7 bases). CDR3 length equals 15 residues. The germline V and J ends were trimmed by 4 bases and 11 bases, with 22 bases remaining between them. Germline values: CDR1 LNHDA, CDR2 SQIVND (reference sequence). CDR3 sequence (DNA): TGTGCCAGTAGTAAAGGCAGGGGGGTGGTGTTGCAGCAGTATTTT. Translated: CASSKGRGVVLQQYF. Supplemented by reference TRBV19 and TRBJ2-3, the full variable domain reads DGGITQSPKYLFRKEGQNVTLSCEQNLNHDAMYWYRQDPGQGLRLIYYSQIVNDFQKGDIAEGYSVSREKKESFPLTVTSAQKNPTAFYLCASSKGRGVVLQQYFGPGTRLTVL.

V is TRBV27 and J is TRBJ1-2; 12 positions match TRBD1. V shed 8 bases and J 2 bases; nucleotides not matched to a gene: 3. CDR1 and CDR2 (germline): MNHEY, SMNVEV (reference sequence). This CDR3 is built from 14 residues. The CDR3 sequence is CASWGQGANYGYTF. CDR3 nucleotides: TGTGCCAGCTGGGGACAGGGGGCGAACTATGGCTACACCTTC.

This clone was counted only a few times. This chain joins TRBV28 and TRBJ2-7; 8 bases map to TRBD2. V was pared by 3 bases and J by 0 bases, with 4 bases of the junction left unmatched. CDR3 length: 15 amino acids. Germline CDR1 MDHEN, CDR2 SYDVKM. This CDR3 is CASSFSAGDSYEQYF. CDR3 nucleotides: TGTGCCAGCAGTTTTTCAGCGGGAGACTCCTACGAGCAGTACTTC.

The chain combines TRBV19 with TRBJ2-5; tentatively, D is TRBD2 (6 bases). With 5 bases removed from V and 4 bases from J, the gap between germline ends came to 14 bases. The CDR3 length is 14 residues. The germline gives CDR1 LNHDA, CDR2 SQIVND (reference sequence). CDR3 in DNA: TGTGCCAGTAGTCCGGGAGTTACGAGAGAGACCCAGTACTTC. Protein: CASSPGVTRETQYF. Together with reference TRBV19 and TRBJ2-5, the CDR3 gives the full variable domain: DGGITQSPKYLFRKEGQNVTLSCEQNLNHDAMYWYRQDPGQGLRLIYYSQIVNDFQKGDIAEGYSVSREKKESFPLTVTSAQKNPTAFYLCASSPGVTRETQYFGPGTRLLVL.

The CDR3 spells CASSLAGGAWYGYTF. The CDR3 DNA sequence: TGTGCCAGCAGTTTAGCGGGGGGCGCGTGGTATGGCTACACCTTC. The chain recombines TRBV27 with TRBJ1-2; D is possibly TRBD1 (6 bases). Trimming pared 2 bases from V and 5 bases from J, leaving 15 bases between. Germline CDR1 reads MNHEY; CDR2 reads SMNVEV (reference sequence). The CDR3 has 15 amino acids.

The chain links TRBV14 to TRBJ1-4; D unclear. Germline-derived CDR1 and CDR2 are SGHDN and FVKESK. The CDR3 spans 14 residues. V dropped 4 bases and J dropped 11 bases, with 17 bases sitting between them. CDR3 region: CASSRWTERWKLFF. In DNA form, the CDR3 reads TGTGCCAGCAGCCGTTGGACCGAGAGATGGAAACTGTTTTTT.